This T cell receptor beta chain was identified in a study of beta chain features in type 1 diabetes. Sequenced material consisted of expressed TCRB transcripts (all of the isolated RNA was reverse transcribed). TCRdb's table, derived via immunoSEQ multiplex PCR, lists solely in-frame clones and lacks some. The sample lists around 260,000 clones, less than 30% seen once, with roughly 0.013% in the top ten. CDR3 length equals 15 residues. V trimming: 5 bases; J trimming: 1 base; junction bases outside the gene matches: 7. The germline CDR1 and CDR2 sequences are GTSNPN and SVGIG (reference sequence). Findings and limits, study-wide: In patients and controls equally, PCR might favor templates that are shorter. People with Type 1 diabetes carried modestly yet significantly shorter TCRB CDR3s in all four CD4+ subsets.

A word on this clone: Its antigen is as yet unknown.

The sample was naive CD4+ T cells from blood. The sequence was obtained from a woman aged 25-40 years with type 1 diabetes. The V and J genes are TRBV30 and TRBJ1-5, with 8 positions matching TRBD1. The CDR3 DNA reads TGTGCCTGGGACTCGGGACAGGACAGCAATCAGCCCCAGCATTTT. It encodes CAWDSGQDSNQPQHF. Combining the CDR3 with reference TRBV30 and TRBJ1-5 gives the whole variable domain SQTIHQWPATLVQPVGSPLSLECTVEGTSNPNLYWYRQAAGRGLQLLFYSVGIGQISSEVPQNLSASRPQDRQFILSSKKLLLSDSGFYLCAWDSGQDSNQPQHFGDGTRLSIL.